These T cell receptor beta chains were read from a single sample in a study of cytomegalovirus exposure and HLA in healthy donors. Sequencing was performed with immunoSEQ multiplex PCR; in TCRdb, only in-frame clones are kept and a portion is missing. Altogether about 150,000 clones are present, approximately 81% being singletons, with the ten largest covering over 1.1%. Sequencing was carried out using PBMCs. These receptor sequences come from a man aged 18-30 years in good health and CMV-seronegative. Each CDR3 is given without its conserved first and last residue.

cdr3_aa: ASSRQVAGRYEQY
j_call: TRBJ2-7
v_call: TRBV6-5

cdr3_aa: SSSWRGQGGNEQY
j_call: TRBJ2-7
v_call: TRBV7-9

cdr3_aa: ASTGLAAEQY
j_call: TRBJ2-7
v_call: TRBV25-1

cdr3_aa: ASSRVAGGDEQY
j_call: TRBJ2-7
v_call: TRBV7-2

cdr3_aa: SSSSSSGRRETQY
j_call: TRBJ2-5
v_call: TRBV7-9

cdr3_aa: ASTLGATYEQY
j_call: TRBJ2-7
v_call: TRBV5-4

cdr3_aa: SSSKPSGGNLNTQY
j_call: TRBJ2-3
v_call: TRBV7-9

cdr3_aa: ASSLDASGVYNEQF
j_call: TRBJ2-1
v_call: TRBV7-2

cdr3_aa: ASSPEVANYGYT
j_call: TRBJ1-2
v_call: TRBV9

cdr3_aa: ASSLAGPYNEQL
j_call: TRBJ2-1
v_call: TRBV27

cdr3_aa: ASSPIGTGVYEQY
j_call: TRBJ2-7
v_call: TRBV18

cdr3_aa: ASSRTSAYEQH
j_call: TRBJ2-7
v_call: TRBV27

cdr3_aa: ASRPLTGINIQY
j_call: TRBJ2-4
v_call: TRBV19

cdr3_aa: ASSSTGGADTQY
j_call: TRBJ2-3
v_call: TRBV5-1

cdr3_aa: ASSLGAGEVGDTQY
j_call: TRBJ2-3
v_call: TRBV5-4

cdr3_aa: ASRGAIGYTEAF
j_call: TRBJ1-1
v_call: TRBV5-1

cdr3_aa: SSSLDGGASNQPQH
j_call: TRBJ1-5
v_call: TRBV7-9

cdr3_aa: ASSAPGGGADTQY
j_call: TRBJ2-3
v_call: TRBV27

cdr3_aa: AISGKAIGLAGGPGVQY
j_call: TRBJ2-4
v_call: TRBV10-3

cdr3_aa: ASSLGGPYEQY
j_call: TRBJ2-7
v_call: TRBV7-9

cdr3_aa: ATSRRGLSYT
j_call: TRBJ1-2
v_call: TRBV15

cdr3_aa: ASSLLTIAYEQY
j_call: TRBJ2-7
v_call: TRBV6-1

cdr3_aa: ASSIGTGRNTEAF
j_call: TRBJ1-1
v_call: TRBV5-1

cdr3_aa: AISRLDNEQF
j_call: TRBJ2-1
v_call: TRBV10-3

cdr3_aa: ASSPGTSDYNEQF
j_call: TRBJ2-1
v_call: TRBV4-1

cdr3_aa: SVHKGTAYGYT
j_call: TRBJ1-2
v_call: TRBV29-1